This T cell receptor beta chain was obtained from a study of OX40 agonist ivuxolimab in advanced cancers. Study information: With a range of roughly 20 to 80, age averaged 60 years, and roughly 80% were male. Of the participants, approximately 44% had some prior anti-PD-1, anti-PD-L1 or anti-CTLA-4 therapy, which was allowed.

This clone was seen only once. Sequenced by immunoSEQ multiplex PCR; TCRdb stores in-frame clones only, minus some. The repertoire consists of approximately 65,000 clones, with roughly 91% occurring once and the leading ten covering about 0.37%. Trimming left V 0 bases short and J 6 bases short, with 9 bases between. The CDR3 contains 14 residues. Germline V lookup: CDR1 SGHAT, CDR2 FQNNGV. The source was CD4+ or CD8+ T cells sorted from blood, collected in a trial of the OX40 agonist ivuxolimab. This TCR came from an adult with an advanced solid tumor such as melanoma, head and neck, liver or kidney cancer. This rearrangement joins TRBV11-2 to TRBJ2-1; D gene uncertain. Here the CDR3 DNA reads TGTGCCAGCAGCTTAGATCCCCACAGCAATGAGCAGTTCTTC. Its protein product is CASSLDPHSNEQFF.